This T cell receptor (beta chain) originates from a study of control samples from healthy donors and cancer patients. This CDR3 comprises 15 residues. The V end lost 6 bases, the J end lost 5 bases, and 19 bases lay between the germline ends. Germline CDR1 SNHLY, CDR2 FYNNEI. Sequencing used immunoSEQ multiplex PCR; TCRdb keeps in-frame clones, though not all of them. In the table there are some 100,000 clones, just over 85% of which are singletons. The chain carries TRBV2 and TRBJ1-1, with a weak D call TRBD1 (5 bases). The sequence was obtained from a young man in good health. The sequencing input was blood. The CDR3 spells CASRDEGTVGTEAFF. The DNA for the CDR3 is TGTGCCAGCAGGGACGAGGGGACGGTGGGTACTGAAGCTTTCTTT.